This T cell receptor beta chain was obtained from a study of Graves' ophthalmopathy and Graves' hyperthyroidism. This clonotype has ten or more counts. Its target is not known. The V and J ends lost 4 bases and 1 base respectively, with 8 bases between them. This CDR3 has 12 amino acids. The germline V gene has CDR1 DFQATT and CDR2 SNEGSKA (reference sequence). Investigators amplified TCR beta CDR3 regions from RNA transcripts. HTBI primers served in a first-round RT-PCR, which a second-round multiplex PCR followed. TCRdb reanalysed the multiplex PCR reads using MiXCR and keeps one entry per CDR3 protein. The table records around 1,200,000 distinct CDR3 sequences, roughly 35% of them present only once. Study-wide points: A majority of expanded thyroid clonotypes exceeding 0.001 frequency were likewise present in blood. The study's model predicted ophthalmopathy progression at 70% to 71% sensitivity and approximately 72% specificity.

Only newly diagnosed hyperthyroidism patients aged 18 to 65, with under 2 months' duration, were enrolled. The chain recombines TRBV20-1 with TRBJ2-7; D unclear. This sequence originates from an adult man with Graves' hyperthyroidism. The sample comprised peripheral blood or thyroid tissue (not recorded which). CDR3 sequence reads: CSAIGESYEQYF. The CDR3 nucleotides read TGCAGTGCTATTGGGGAATCCTACGAGCAGTACTTC.